The 26 T cell receptor beta chains below were found in one sample sequenced in a study of Ad26.COV2.S vaccination and SARS-CoV-2 variants. Profiling relied on immunoSEQ multiplex PCR, and the TCRdb table lists in-frame clones only, not all of them. The sample shows about 6,800 clones, roughly 84% of them seen only once. The specimen comprised peripheral blood, sampled after recovery from COVID-19. All receptors derive from a human donor who had recovered from COVID-19.

The chain combines TRBV21-1 with TRBJ1-5; whether TRBD1, the table's D call, matches the DNA was not checked. TRBV21-1 represents a pseudogene. The CDR3 is 18 amino acids. As DNA, the CDR3 is TGTGCCAGCAGCAATGGAGGGGACAGGGGGAAAAGCAATCAGCCCCAGCATTTT. It specifies CASSNGGDRGKSNQPQHF.

The chain couples TRBV11-2 to TRBJ1-3, with a possible D match to TRBD1 (6 bases). This CDR3 has 16 residues. Germline CDR1 SGHAT, CDR2 FQNNGV. V was pared by 4 bases and J by 3 bases, with 16 bases between. DNA for the CDR3: TGTGCCAGCAGCTCCCGCGAGGGACACATTGGAAACACCATATATTTT. Its translation: CASSSREGHIGNTIYF.

V usage is TRBV30 and J usage is TRBJ2-7; 7 positions match TRBD1. Germline CDR1 reads GTSNPN; CDR2 reads SVGIG (reference sequence). V was clipped by 4 bases and J by 3 bases; unmatched bases: 12. This CDR3 spans 15 amino acids. The CDR3 DNA follows: TGTGCCTGGACTAGAACTGGGACAGCAGGCTACGAGCAGTACTTC. It specifies CAWTRTGTAGYEQYF.

CDR3 sequence reads: CASSYVVTTGGQSPLHF. CDR3 DNA sequence: TGTGCCAGCAGTTACGTCGTGACGACAGGGGGTCAATCACCCCTCCACTTT. The V call is TRBV6-2 or TRBV6-3, the J call TRBJ1-6; 9 bases align to TRBD1. Germline V CDR1 and CDR2: MNHEY, SVGEGT. The CDR3 totals 17 residues. V trimming: 2 bases; J trimming: 10 bases; junction bases outside the gene matches: 12.

V and J are TRBV9 and TRBJ1-2; no clear D. CDR3 length: 11 residues. CDR1 is SGDLS, CDR2 YYNGEE, per germline. V was cut by 3 bases and J by 7 bases, with 7 bases left in between. The CDR3 reads CASSAGFGYTF. DNA of the CDR3: TGTGCCAGCAGCGCCGGGTTTGGCTACACCTTC.

J is TRBJ2-1 and V is TRBV30, with TRBD2 matching over 11 bases. CDR3 size: 15 residues. V shed 1 base, J shed 5 bases, and the junction held 4 bases outside the gene matches. Germline V lookup: CDR1 GTSNPN, CDR2 SVGIG (reference sequence). CDR3 loop: CAWSAGTSGNNEQFF. CDR3 DNA: TGTGCCTGGAGTGCCGGGACTAGCGGAAACAATGAGCAGTTCTTC.

The chain couples TRBV7-2 to TRBJ1-4; TRBD1 might be the D (5 bases). Looked up from germline, CDR1 is SGHTA and CDR2 is FQGNSA. Trimming took off 5 bases at V and 3 bases at J, with 16 bases between the two ends. This CDR3 contains 16 residues. This CDR3 reads CASSPEGRGANEKLFF. In DNA, the CDR3 is TGTGCCAGCAGCCCGGAGGGGAGGGGTGCTAATGAAAAACTGTTTTTT. The complete variable domain, with remaining parts taken from reference TRBV7-2 and TRBJ1-4, reads GAGVSQSPSNKVTEKGKDVELRCDPISGHTALYWYRQSLGQGLEFLIYFQGNSAPDKSGLPSDRFSAERTGGSVSTLTIQRTQQEDSAVYLCASSPEGRGANEKLFFGSGTQLSVL.

The V gene is TRBV9, the J gene TRBJ2-3; 9 nucleotides line up with TRBD2. Germline loops: CDR1 SGDLS, CDR2 YYNGEE. The CDR3 consists of 15 residues. V shed 7 bases and J 6 bases; nucleotides not matched to a gene: 12. The CDR3 protein is CASRRGRAYTDTQYF. The CDR3 region has the DNA TGTGCCAGCCGGCGCGGGAGGGCCTATACGGATACGCAGTATTTT.

This CDR3 is CASSKFLNLGETQYF. CDR3 bases: TGTGCCAGTAGTAAGTTCTTGAATCTCGGGGAGACCCAGTACTTC. This sequence joins TRBV19 and TRBJ2-5; D is unresolved. V was pared by 4 bases and J by 5 bases, with 17 bases between. The germline CDR1 and CDR2 sequences are LNHDA and SQIVND (reference sequence). There are 15 residues in the CDR3.

The CDR3 here is CASSESGRETQHF. CDR3 sequence (DNA): TGCGCCAGCAGTGAGTCGGGAAGGGAGACCCAGCATTTT. V is TRBV10-2 and J is TRBJ1-5, with D unresolved. The length of the CDR3 is 13 residues. V was pared by 0 bases and J by 11 bases, with 11 bases between. Germline V gives CDR1 WSHSY, CDR2 SAAADI.

The chain uses TRBV5-1 and TRBJ2-3, with a weak D call TRBD2 (6 bases). Germline V gives CDR1 SGHRS, CDR2 YFSETQ. This CDR3 comprises 13 residues. V was clipped by 4 bases and J by 2 bases, with 8 bases between them. The CDR3 coding sequence is TGCGCCAGCAGCAGGGACTCCACAGATACGCAGTATTTT. It translates to CASSRDSTDTQYF. Full variable domain (remainder filled in from reference TRBV5-1 and TRBJ2-3): KAGVTQTPRYLIKTRGQQVTLSCSPISGHRSVSWYQQTPGQGLQFLFEYFSETQRNKGNFPGRFSGRQFSNSRSEMNVSTLELGDSALYLCASSRDSTDTQYFGPGTRLTVL.

The V and J genes are TRBV24-1 and TRBJ2-1; no clear D. This CDR3 contains 14 residues. The ends were cut back, 3 bases at V and 7 bases at J, with 12 bases in the middle. Germline V gene lookup returns CDR1 KGHDR and CDR2 SFDVKD. The CDR3 DNA sequence: TGTGCCACCAGTGATCCGGACCTACGTAATGAGCAGTTCTTC. Its protein product is CATSDPDLRNEQFF.

The chain carries TRBV6-5 and TRBJ1-2; 8 nucleotides match TRBD1. The length of the CDR3 is 14 residues. Trimming at V came to 6 bases and at J to 4 bases, leaving 7 bases not matched to a gene. Germline CDR1 MNHEY, CDR2 SVGAGI. The CDR3 reads CASRTDRVAYGYTF. For the CDR3, the DNA is TGTGCCAGCAGAACGGACAGGGTGGCCTATGGCTACACCTTC.

This chain connects TRBV28 to TRBJ2-7; no clear D gene. Germline lookup yields CDR1 MDHEN and CDR2 SYDVKM. V lost 5 bases, J lost 4 bases, and 9 bases lay in between. There are 12 residues in the CDR3. CDR3 sequence reads: CASSPHPYEQYF. CDR3 in DNA: TGTGCCAGCAGTCCCCACCCATACGAGCAGTACTTC.

The J gene is TRBJ1-5, the V gene TRBV6-5; the match to TRBD1 covers 8 bases. The CDR3 is made up of 15 amino acids. Trimming at V came to 7 bases and at J to 2 bases, leaving 7 bases not matched to a gene. The germline CDR1 and CDR2 sequences are MNHEY and SVGAGI. The chain's CDR3 is CASKYRGEGNQPQHF. DNA of the CDR3: TGTGCCAGCAAATACAGGGGGGAGGGCAATCAGCCCCAGCATTTT.

This CDR3 is CASSSTGGNEKLFF. The CDR3 bases are TGTGCCAGCAGCTCAACAGGGGGGAATGAAAAACTGTTTTTT. The chain links TRBV7-9 to TRBJ1-4; 8 bases are a match to TRBD1. CDR3 size: 14 residues. With V trimmed by 4 bases and J by 5 bases, 3 bases remained unmatched. CDR1 is SEHNR and CDR2 is FQNEAQ in the germline V gene (reference sequence). The full variable domain, in which reference TRBV7-9 and TRBJ1-4 provide the parts outside the CDR3, is DTGVSQNPRHKITKRGQNVTFRCDPISEHNRLYWYRQTLGQGPEFLTYFQNEAQLEKSRLLSDRFSAERPKGSFSTLEIQRTEQGDSAMYLCASSSTGGNEKLFFGSGTQLSVL.

The chain recombines TRBV7-9 with TRBJ1-2, with 7 positions matching TRBD1. This CDR3 is built from 16 residues. Germline CDR1 is SEHNR and CDR2 is FQNEAQ (reference sequence). The V segment lost 1 base and the J segment 5 bases; nucleotides outside the gene matches: 10. The CDR3, as DNA: TGTGCCAGCAGCTTAGTAGGGGGCCCTACACCTTATGGCTACACCTTC. It yields the protein CASSLVGGPTPYGYTF. Using reference TRBV7-9 and TRBJ1-2 for the parts outside the CDR3, the full variable domain is DTGVSQNPRHKITKRGQNVTFRCDPISEHNRLYWYRQTLGQGPEFLTYFQNEAQLEKSRLLSDRFSAERPKGSFSTLEIQRTEQGDSAMYLCASSLVGGPTPYGYTFGSGTRLTVV.

The chain joins TRBV6-5 to TRBJ1-2, with TRBD1 identical over 7 bases. The CDR3 spans 13 residues. Per the germline V gene, CDR1 is MNHEY and CDR2 is SVGAGI. V lost 5 bases, J lost 6 bases, and 6 bases stayed unmatched. In DNA, the CDR3 is TGTGCCAGCAGTAAATGGGACAGTCATGGCTACACCTTC. It translates to CASSKWDSHGYTF.

The chain joins TRBV5-1 to TRBJ2-1; D perhaps matches TRBD2 (6 bases). The CDR3 runs to 16 residues. Trimming shortened V by 1 base and J by 1 base, and 12 bases separated the two germline ends. CDR1 and CDR2 (germline): SGHRS, YFSETQ. CDR3 residues: CASSLSSGPSYNEQFF. The CDR3 region has the DNA TGCGCCAGCAGCTTGAGTAGCGGACCATCCTACAATGAGCAGTTCTTC.

This clone has just one count. The chain couples TRBV7-9 to TRBJ2-3, with D tentatively TRBD2 (7 bases). The CDR3 has 17 amino acids. The V gene lost 1 base and the J gene lost 2 bases, with 16 bases spanning the gap. In germline, CDR1 is SEHNR, CDR2 FQNEAQ (reference sequence). CDR3 amino acids: CASSLGSAGAVTDTQYF. CDR3 nucleotide sequence: TGTGCCAGCAGCTTAGGGTCGGCGGGGGCGGTCACAGATACGCAGTATTTT.

The chain is built from TRBV18 and TRBJ1-2; D is unclear. This CDR3 has 14 residues. Trimming removed 1 base at V and 2 bases at J, with 8 bases between. In germline, CDR1 is KGHSH, CDR2 LQKENI. CDR3 loop: CASSPRKENYGYTF. CDR3 nucleotide sequence: TGTGCCAGCTCACCACGGAAGGAGAACTATGGCTACACCTTC.

The rearrangement links TRBV7-2 to TRBJ1-3, with D unresolved. There are 15 residues in the CDR3. The germline V gene encodes CDR1 SGHTA and CDR2 FQGNSA. V lost 2 bases and J lost 3, with 11 bases in between. This CDR3 is CASSLNGLGGNTIYF. Written as DNA, the CDR3 is TGTGCCAGCAGCTTAAACGGGCTAGGTGGAAACACCATATATTTT.

The chain joins TRBV6-4 to TRBJ1-1; a weak D match, TRBD1 (5 bases). CDR3 length equals 13 residues. CDR1 MRHNA and CDR2 SNTAGT come from the germline V gene. Trimming shortened V by 4 bases and J by 4 bases, and 10 bases separated the two germline ends. CDR3 in DNA: TGTGCCAGCAGTGCGGGACTTCTCACTGAAGCTTTCTTT. Its translation: CASSAGLLTEAFF.

The V and J genes are TRBV28 and TRBJ1-1; D remains unclear. This CDR3 spans 14 amino acids. CDR1 is MDHEN, CDR2 SYDVKM, per germline. Trimming removed 5 bases from V and 0 bases from J, with 10 bases in between. CDR3 residues: CASSRTNLNTEAFF. The CDR3, as DNA: TGTGCCAGCAGTCGGACTAATTTGAACACTGAAGCTTTCTTT.

The chain carries TRBV4-1 and TRBJ1-2, with unresolved D. The V end lost 0 bases, the J end lost 5 bases, and 19 bases lay between the germline ends. The CDR3 runs to 17 residues. CDR1 and CDR2 (germline): MGHRA, YSYEKL. The DNA of the CDR3 is TGCGCCAGCAGCCAAGATTTTGGCAGTAGGGTAGGTTATGGCTACACCTTC. Its protein is CASSQDFGSRVGYGYTF.

The rearrangement uses TRBV7-9 and TRBJ1-5, with D tentatively TRBD1 (5 bases). The CDR3 is 17 residues long. Germline CDR1 SEHNR, CDR2 FQNEAQ (reference sequence). V gave up 1 base and J gave up 2 bases, with 15 bases separating them. The CDR3 reads CASSLGRGLGGNQPQHF. The CDR3 DNA reads as TGTGCCAGCAGCTTAGGCCGGGGGTTAGGGGGCAATCAGCCCCAGCATTTT. The whole variable domain, remainder taken from reference TRBV7-9 and TRBJ1-5, is DTGVSQNPRHKITKRGQNVTFRCDPISEHNRLYWYRQTLGQGPEFLTYFQNEAQLEKSRLLSDRFSAERPKGSFSTLEIQRTEQGDSAMYLCASSLGRGLGGNQPQHFGDGTRLSIL.